This is a list of T cell receptor beta chains from one sample in a study of blood T cells in healthy people across ages. TCRdb fed the 5' RACE reads into MiXCR, producing one record per CDR3 protein. The sample lists roughly 500,000 distinct CDR3 sequences, 27% occurring once. Input material: blood. Receptors originate from a woman in her seventies in good health. Both conserved end residues are part of each CDR3. The D gene is left open where the match is weak. Rows give clone size only sometimes, using once, few, many, or a class for an expanded clone.

D: TRBD2
size: few
length: 15
V: TRBV2
J: TRBJ2-3
CDR3: CASSRGGGAVDTQYF
DNA: TGTGCCAGCAGTCGGGGCGGGGGGGCCGTGGATACGCAGTATTTT

D: TRBD2
size: many
length: 17
V: TRBV9
J: TRBJ2-5
CDR3: CASSVAGTSGAQETQYF
DNA: TGTGCCAGCAGCGTAGCGGGGACTAGCGGGGCCCAAGAGACCCAGTACTTC

D: NA
size: NA
length: 13
V: TRBV6-5
J: TRBJ1-2
CDR3: CASGLSGQYGYTF
DNA: TGTGCCAGCGGGCTTTCCGGACAGTATGGCTACACCTTC

D: TRBD2
size: NA
length: 17
V: TRBV4-1
J: TRBJ2-2
CDR3: CASSQGLAGGPTGELFF
DNA: TGCGCCAGCAGCCAAGGGCTAGCGGGGGGTCCCACCGGGGAGCTGTTTTTT

D: NA
size: NA
length: 14
V: TRBV15
J: TRBJ2-1
CDR3: CATSRIGVVFSRYF
DNA: TGTGCCACCAGCAGAATCGGGGTGGTGTTTTCGCGGTACTTC

D: NA
size: few
length: 11
V: TRBV20-1
J: TRBJ1-6
CDR3: CSASPGQALHF
DNA: TGCAGTGCTAGCCCCGGCCAGGCCCTCCACTTT

D: TRBD1
size: NA
length: 16
V: TRBV5-1
J: TRBJ2-1
CDR3: CASNRGSPPSYNEQFF
DNA: TGCGCCAGCAACAGGGGTTCCCCCCCCTCCTACAATGAGCAGTTCTTC

D: NA
size: few
length: 12
V: TRBV6-2/TRBV6-3
J: TRBJ2-1
CDR3: CASSYPTNEQFF
DNA: TGTGCCAGCAGTTACCCCACCAATGAGCAGTTCTTC

D: TRBD2
size: NA
length: 16
V: TRBV5-1
J: TRBJ2-3
CDR3: CASSIGTSGATDTQYF
DNA: TGCGCCAGCAGCATTGGGACTAGCGGGGCCACAGATACGCAGTATTTT

D: TRBD1
size: NA
length: 12
V: TRBV6-5
J: TRBJ1-1
CDR3: CASRRQGTEAFF
DNA: TGTGCCAGCAGAAGACAGGGGACGGAAGCTTTCTTT

D: NA
size: few
length: 12
V: TRBV20-1
J: TRBJ2-7
CDR3: CSARRRSYEQYF
DNA: TGCAGTGCTAGAAGGCGGTCCTACGAGCAGTACTTC

D: NA
size: few
length: 15
V: TRBV5-1
J: TRBJ2-3
CDR3: CASSLQTPDVDTQYF
DNA: TGCGCCAGCAGCCTACAGACACCGGACGTTGATACGCAGTATTTT

D: TRBD2
size: NA
length: 18
V: TRBV4-2
J: TRBJ2-3
CDR3: CASSGAAATSGSTDTQYF
DNA: TGTGCCAGCAGCGGCGCTGCAGCGACTAGCGGGAGCACAGATACGCAGTATTTT

D: NA
size: NA
length: 14
V: TRBV4-2
J: TRBJ1-2
CDR3: CASSPDGQQNGYTF
DNA: TGTGCCAGCAGCCCTGACGGGCAGCAGAATGGCTACACCTTC

D: NA
size: few
length: 17
V: TRBV13
J: TRBJ2-6
CDR3: CASSLGKTVSGANVLTF
DNA: TGTGCCAGCAGCTTAGGGAAGACAGTCTCTGGGGCCAACGTCCTGACTTTC

D: NA
size: NA
length: 14
V: TRBV5-1
J: TRBJ1-4
CDR3: CASSLTFTNEKLFF
DNA: TGCGCCAGCAGCTTGACCTTCACTAATGAAAAACTGTTTTTT

D: TRBD1
size: NA
length: 15
V: TRBV7-2
J: TRBJ2-2
CDR3: CASSSSTGDTGELFF
DNA: TGTGCCAGCAGCTCCTCGACAGGGGACACCGGGGAGCTGTTTTTT

D: TRBD1
size: NA
length: 17
V: TRBV13
J: TRBJ2-6
CDR3: CASSHRGIQGGANVLTF
DNA: TGTGCCAGCAGCCACAGGGGCATCCAAGGTGGGGCCAACGTCCTGACTTTC

D: NA
size: NA
length: 11
V: TRBV29-1
J: TRBJ2-1
CDR3: CSAVNSGEQFF
DNA: TGCAGCGCTGTCAACTCGGGGGAGCAGTTCTTC

D: TRBD1
size: NA
length: 13
V: TRBV7-2
J: TRBJ1-2
CDR3: CASSPTGAIGYTF
DNA: TGTGCCAGCAGCCCAACAGGGGCTATAGGCTACACCTTC

D: NA
size: few
length: 15
V: TRBV29-1
J: TRBJ1-2
CDR3: CSVEDRGGSPCGYTF
DNA: TGCAGCGTTGAAGATCGCGGCGGATCCCCCTGTGGCTACACCTTC

D: TRBD2
size: NA
length: 15
V: TRBV5-1
J: TRBJ2-1
CDR3: CASSLQRGDYNEQFF
DNA: TGCGCCAGCAGCTTGCAGCGGGGGGATTACAATGAGCAGTTCTTC

D: NA
size: few
length: 14
V: TRBV7-2
J: TRBJ2-7
CDR3: CASSLSPAVYEQYF
DNA: TGTGCCAGCAGCTTAAGTCCTGCGGTTTACGAGCAGTACTTC

D: NA
size: NA
length: 14
V: TRBV11-1
J: TRBJ2-3
CDR3: CASSKLRGTDTQYF
DNA: TGTGCCAGCAGCAAGCTAAGGGGCACAGATACGCAGTATTTT

D: TRBD2
size: NA
length: 17
V: TRBV4-1
J: TRBJ2-3
CDR3: CASSQGGTTPSTDTQYF
DNA: TGCGCCAGCAGCCAAGGCGGGACTACCCCCTCCACAGATACGCAGTATTTT